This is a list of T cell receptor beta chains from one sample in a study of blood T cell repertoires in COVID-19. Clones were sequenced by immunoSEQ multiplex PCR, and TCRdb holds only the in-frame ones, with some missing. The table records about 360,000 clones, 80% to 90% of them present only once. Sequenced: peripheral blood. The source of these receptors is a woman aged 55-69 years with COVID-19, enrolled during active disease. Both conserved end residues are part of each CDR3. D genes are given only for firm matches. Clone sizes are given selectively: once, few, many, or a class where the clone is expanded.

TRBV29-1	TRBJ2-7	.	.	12	TGCAGCGTTGATCAAACAGGGTCCCAGCAGTACTTC	CSVDQTGSQQYF
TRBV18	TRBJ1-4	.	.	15	TGTGCCAGCTCACAAAACGGAGGGAGGGATGAAAAACTGTTTTTT	CASSQNGGRDEKLFF
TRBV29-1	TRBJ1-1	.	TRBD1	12	TGCAGCTTATCCCAGGGGGACACTGAAGCTTTCTTT	CSLSQGDTEAFF
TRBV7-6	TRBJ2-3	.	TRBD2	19	TGTGCCAGCAGCTTTTCCGGGACTAGCGGGGCGGCTAGCACAGATACGCAGTATTTT	CASSFSGTSGAASTDTQYF
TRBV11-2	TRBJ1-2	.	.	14	TGTGCCAGCAGCTTTCAGGGCGCAAGGGGTGGCTACACCTTC	CASSFQGARGGYTF
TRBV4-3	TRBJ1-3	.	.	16	TGCGCCAGCAGCCAAGATCTGGGCATCTCTGGAAACACCATATATTTT	CASSQDLGISGNTIYF
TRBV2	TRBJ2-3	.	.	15	TGTGCCAGCAGTGGCCGGGGGGCCCCCACAGATACGCAGTATTTT	CASSGRGAPTDTQYF
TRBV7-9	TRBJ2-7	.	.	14	TGTGCCAGCAGCTTAGCGGGGCAGGGTTACGAGCAGTACTTC	CASSLAGQGYEQYF
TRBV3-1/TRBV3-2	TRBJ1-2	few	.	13	TGTGAGAACAGGAAACTACCTAACTATGGCTACACCTTC	CENRKLPNYGYTF
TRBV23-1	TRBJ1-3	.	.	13	TGCGCCAGCAGTGGGGGACGGGAGAACACCATATATTTT	CASSGGRENTIYF
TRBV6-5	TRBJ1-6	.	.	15	TGTGCCAGCAGTTACTCGGCAGTGGGCAATTCACCCCTCCACTTT	CASSYSAVGNSPLHF
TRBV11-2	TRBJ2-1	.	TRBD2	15	TGTGCCAGCAACCGAGCGGGGGGGACTTACAATGAGCAGTTCTTC	CASNRAGGTYNEQFF
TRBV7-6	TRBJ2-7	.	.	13	TGTGCCAGCAGCTTAGCAGGAGCCTACGAGCAGTACTTC	CASSLAGAYEQYF
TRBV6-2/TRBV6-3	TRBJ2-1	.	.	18	TGTGCCAGCAGTTACCCAATATTCCGGGATAGCTCCTACAATGAGCAGTTCTTC	CASSYPIFRDSSYNEQFF
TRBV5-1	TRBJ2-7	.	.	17	TGCGCCAGCAGCTTGGTTGATACCGGCAGGGCCGGGTACGAGCAGTACTTC	CASSLVDTGRAGYEQYF
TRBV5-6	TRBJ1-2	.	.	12	TGTGCCAGCAGCTTGGTAACCCAGGGCTACACCTTC	CASSLVTQGYTF
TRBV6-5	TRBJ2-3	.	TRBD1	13	TGTGCCAGCCGGGACAGGGTCACAGATACGCAGTATTTT	CASRDRVTDTQYF
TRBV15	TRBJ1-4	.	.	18	TGTGCCACCAGCAGAGAATGGGGGGTATCGGCAACTAATGAAAAACTGTTTTTT	CATSREWGVSATNEKLFF
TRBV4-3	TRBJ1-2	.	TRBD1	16	TGCGCCAGCAGCCAAGAACAGGGGGCGAGGCTTGGTGGCTACACCTTC	CASSQEQGARLGGYTF
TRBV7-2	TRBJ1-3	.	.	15	TGTGCCAGCAGCTTTCAGGTCGGGGGGGGAAACACCATATATTTT	CASSFQVGGGNTIYF
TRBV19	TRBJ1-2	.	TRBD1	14	TGTGCCAGTAGTATTTTAGGACAGGGTTATGGCTACACCTTC	CASSILGQGYGYTF
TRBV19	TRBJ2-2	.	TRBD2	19	TGTGCCAGTAGTATCGGGCTAGCGGGGGTGCTAGCGAACACCGGGGAGCTGTTTTTT	CASSIGLAGVLANTGELFF
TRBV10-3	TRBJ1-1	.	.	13	TGTGCCATCAGTGGGGGCAGGAACACTGAAGCTTTCTTT	CAISGGRNTEAFF
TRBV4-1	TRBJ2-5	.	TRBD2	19	TGCGCCAGCAGCCAACATCACCCCCCGGGACTAGCGGCGAGAGGGGCCCAGTACTTC	CASSQHHPPGLAARGAQYF
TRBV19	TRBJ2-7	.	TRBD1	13	TGTGCCACCGGGGACAGGGTCTCCTACGAGCAGTACTTC	CATGDRVSYEQYF
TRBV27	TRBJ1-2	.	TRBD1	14	TGTGCCAGCAGTCCACCGGACAGGGGGCTCGGCTACACCTTC	CASSPPDRGLGYTF
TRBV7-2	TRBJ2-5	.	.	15	TGTGCCAGCAGCGGGGGGACTTCGGGCCAAGAGACCCAGTACTTC	CASSGGTSGQETQYF
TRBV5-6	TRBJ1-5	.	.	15	TGTGCCAGCAGACCTCGAGGAGGGAGCAATCAGCCCCAGCATTTT	CASRPRGGSNQPQHF
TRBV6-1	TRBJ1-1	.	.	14	TGTGCCAGCAGTGAAAAGGGGGGGGCCACTGAAGCTTTCTTT	CASSEKGGATEAFF
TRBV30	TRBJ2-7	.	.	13	TGTGCCTGGAGTGTGTGGGGGCGGTACGAGCAGTACTTC	CAWSVWGRYEQYF
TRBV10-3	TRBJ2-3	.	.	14	TGTGCCATCAGAAGAACCGGGACTACAGATACGCAGTATTTT	CAIRRTGTTDTQYF
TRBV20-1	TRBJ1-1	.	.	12	TGCAGTGCTAGTGTGACTGCACCTGAAGCTTTCTTT	CSASVTAPEAFF
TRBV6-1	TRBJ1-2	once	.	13	TGTGCCAGCAGTGAATACGACAGCTATGGCTACACCTTC	CASSEYDSYGYTF
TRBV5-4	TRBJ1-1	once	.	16	TGTGCCAGCAGCTTGGGGGGGCAGGCAGGGATGACTGAAGCTTTCTTT	CASSLGGQAGMTEAFF
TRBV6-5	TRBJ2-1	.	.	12	TGTGCCAGCAGTTACGAGGGCAATGAGCAGTTCTTC	CASSYEGNEQFF
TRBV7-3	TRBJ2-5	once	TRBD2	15	TGTGCCAGCAGCTTAGTCTCTAGCGGGGTGGAGACCCAGTACTTC	CASSLVSSGVETQYF
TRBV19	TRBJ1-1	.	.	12	TGTGCCAGTAGTATACTCCCCACTGAAGCTTTCTTT	CASSILPTEAFF
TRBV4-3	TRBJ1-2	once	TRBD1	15	TGCGCCAGCAGCCACGCGACAGGGGGTGTGAATGGCTACACCTTC	CASSHATGGVNGYTF
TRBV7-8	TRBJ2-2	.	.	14	TGTGCCAGCAGCTTCCGAGGTGGCACCGGGGAGCTGTTTTTT	CASSFRGGTGELFF
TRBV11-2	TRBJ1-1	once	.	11	TGTGCCAGCATCCGACAGGTAGAAGCTTTCTTT	CASIRQVEAFF
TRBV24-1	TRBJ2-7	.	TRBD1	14	TGTGCCAAAATTTTCAGGGGGCTATCCTACGAGCAGTACTTC	CAKIFRGLSYEQYF
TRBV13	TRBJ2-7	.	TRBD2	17	TGTGCCAGCAGCGCCCAGGAAATTAGCGGGGGGTTCCACGAGCAGTACTTC	CASSAQEISGGFHEQYF
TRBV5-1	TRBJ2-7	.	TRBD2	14	TGCGCCAGCAGCTGGACTAGCGGGGGCTACGAGCAGTACTTC	CASSWTSGGYEQYF
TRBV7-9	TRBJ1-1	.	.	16	TGTGCCAGCAGCCCTACTAAAGGGGGATCTTTCACTGAAGCTTTCTTT	CASSPTKGGSFTEAFF
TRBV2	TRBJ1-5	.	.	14	TGTGCCAGCAGAGAATCCCTTAGGGGACAGCCCCAGCATTTT	CASRESLRGQPQHF
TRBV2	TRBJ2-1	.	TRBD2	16	TGTGCCAGCAGCAAGGGGACTAGCGGGGGGGGCTATGAGCAGTTCTTC	CASSKGTSGGGYEQFF